This TCR beta chain appears in the sequencing data of a study of cytomegalovirus exposure and HLA in healthy donors. In germline, CDR1 is LNHDA, CDR2 SQIVND (reference sequence). The CDR3 length is 15 residues. J gave up 7 bases and V 5 bases, and 11 bases lay outside the gene matches. With 60 Vbeta and 13 Jbeta primers, the PCR was carried out. Produced via immunoSEQ multiplex PCR; TCRdb's table is partial and in-frame only. The sample includes about 170,000 clones, approximately 72% seen only once; the top ten take less than 8.5%. This TCR derives from a man in his forties in good health and CMV-seropositive. The material sequenced was PBMCs. The genes are TRBV19 and TRBJ2-7, with 10 bases identical to TRBD2. CDR3 in DNA: TGTGCCAGTAGTGCTAGCGGGGGCCTGGATAGGGAGCAGTACTTC. This translates into CASSASGGLDREQYF.